Listed below are T cell receptor beta chains from one sample, sequenced in a study of blood T cell repertoires in COVID-19. Repertoires were generated with immunoSEQ multiplex PCR, while TCRdb's copy carries only in-frame clones and drops some. The sample has about 270,000 clones; roughly nine tenths are singletons. Sequencing was done on a sample of peripheral blood. The receptors stem from a man aged 35-49 years with active or convalescent COVID-19. The CDR3 runs from the conserved cysteine through the conserved F or W. A D gene is named only where the DNA matches it firmly. Clone size, where shown, is once, few, many, or a class for clones that have expanded.

abundance: few; d_gene: TRBD2; v_gene: TRBV7-7; j_gene: TRBJ2-7; CDR3aa: CASSPGLARDVEQYF; CDR3nt: TGTGCCAGCAGTCCAGGACTAGCCCGGGATGTCGAGCAGTACTTC
abundance: few; d_gene: -; v_gene: TRBV9; j_gene: TRBJ2-1; CDR3aa: CASSVGSGFHYNEQFF; CDR3nt: TGTGCCAGCAGCGTAGGAAGCGGGTTTCATTACAATGAGCAGTTCTTC
abundance: -; d_gene: -; v_gene: TRBV21-1; j_gene: TRBJ1-1; CDR3aa: CASTKEGRLRENTEAFF; CDR3nt: TGTGCCAGCACCAAGGAGGGGAGGTTGAGGGAAAATACTGAAGCTTTCTTT
abundance: -; d_gene: -; v_gene: TRBV4-1; j_gene: TRBJ1-5; CDR3aa: CASSQDNSYSNQPQHF; CDR3nt: TGCGCCAGCAGCCAAGATAACAGCTATAGCAATCAGCCCCAGCATTTT
abundance: -; d_gene: -; v_gene: TRBV5-1; j_gene: TRBJ1-6; CDR3aa: CASSTSGRGNSPLHF; CDR3nt: TGCGCCAGCAGCACTTCAGGCAGGGGTAATTCACCCCTCCACTTT
abundance: many; d_gene: -; v_gene: TRBV6-5; j_gene: TRBJ1-4; CDR3aa: CASSYSVQGIGEKLFF; CDR3nt: TGTGCCAGCAGTTACTCGGTCCAGGGGATCGGTGAAAAACTGTTTTTT
abundance: few; d_gene: -; v_gene: TRBV7-9; j_gene: TRBJ2-2; CDR3aa: CASSATGRTGELFF; CDR3nt: TGTGCCAGCAGTGCAACAGGAAGGACCGGGGAGCTGTTTTTT
abundance: -; d_gene: TRBD1; v_gene: TRBV10-3; j_gene: TRBJ1-4; CDR3aa: CAISGGGPTNEKLFF; CDR3nt: TGTGCCATCAGTGGAGGGGGCCCAACTAATGAAAAACTGTTTTTT
abundance: -; d_gene: TRBD2; v_gene: TRBV11-2; j_gene: TRBJ2-7; CDR3aa: CASSEEGGATYEQYF; CDR3nt: TGTGCCAGCAGCGAGGAGGGAGGGGCAACCTACGAGCAGTACTTC
abundance: -; d_gene: -; v_gene: TRBV10-3; j_gene: TRBJ1-1; CDR3aa: CAITKPGYTEAFF; CDR3nt: TGTGCCATCACTAAGCCAGGATACACTGAAGCTTTCTTT
abundance: -; d_gene: TRBD2; v_gene: TRBV9; j_gene: TRBJ2-2; CDR3aa: CASSVSSGVLGGELFF; CDR3nt: TGTGCCAGCAGCGTATCTAGCGGGGTTTTAGGCGGGGAGCTGTTTTTT
abundance: -; d_gene: -; v_gene: TRBV5-4; j_gene: TRBJ1-1; CDR3aa: CASSLEHEAFF; CDR3nt: TGTGCCAGCAGCTTGGAGCACGAAGCTTTCTTT